Detailed here is one TCR beta chain. Its target is unknown. The authors extracted RNA and reverse transcribed it into cDNA as the sequencing template. Clones were read by immunoSEQ multiplex PCR, and TCRdb kept only the in-frame ones, dropping some. The sample includes about 120,000 clones, more than 45% of them seen just once. This sample's treatment: oral pan-JAK inhibitor, 5-10 mg twice daily. Lesional scalp punch biopsies and peripheral blood were collected from alopecia areata patients. This record comes from a study of CD8+ T cells in alopecia areata. Study observations and caveats: Scalp clonality dropped significantly under tofacitinib, as did expanded CD8+ top-100 clones. Patients shared TCRs less clearly than mice did, possibly owing to HLA.

Sequencing was performed on CD4+ T cells sorted from blood, taken at week 4, from a patient treated with tofacitinib. The sequence derives from a human donor with alopecia areata.

Written as DNA, the CDR3 is TGCGCCAGCAGCCCCGGATGGGTGACAGATACGCAGTATTTT. This encodes CASSPGWVTDTQYF. The chain combines TRBV4-1 with TRBJ2-3; no clear D gene. The germline V and J ends were trimmed by 4 bases and 3 bases, with 11 bases remaining between them. The CDR3 length is 14 residues. Looked up from germline, CDR1 is MGHRA and CDR2 is YSYEKL.